This T cell receptor (beta chain) was obtained from a study of blood T cells in healthy people across ages (dated by TCRdb to between 2014 and 2017). In terms of the full investigation: In model experiments, roughly one uniquely barcoded TCR beta cDNA molecule per two T cells was captured by template switching. The study measured age-related changes in TCR beta repertoire diversity using deep sequencing normalized with unique cDNA molecular identifiers. Donors were grouped into four age groups: young (average approximately 16 years), middle-aged (39), aged (about 60) and long-lived (82). For two donors (one aged 18 to 29 and one aged 80 or older), the study analyzed two additional independent replicas of 1 million unique cDNA reads from the same blood draw. Overall study outcomes, separate from this receptor: Since profiling was done on bulk unsorted PBMCs, naive and antigen-experienced compartments could not be conclusively compared. Because donor CMV infection status was unknown, age-related changes in expanded clonotypes were potentially confounded. Estimates of total diversity from one million sequenced T cells were regarded as lower bounds and underestimates. As age increased, observed TCR beta diversity per million T cells dropped in a roughly linear way, and a significant reduction was already evident by age 40. Compared with the aged group, more naive CD4+ T cells, fewer expanded clones and increased TCR diversity were shown by the long-lived group, suggesting age selection. There was a strong correlation between observed TCR beta diversity and the percentage of naive T cells measured by flow cytometry.

CDR1 and CDR2 (MNHEY, SMNVEV) derive from the germline V gene (reference sequence). The CDR3 numbers 13 residues from cysteine through phenylalanine. The read is trimmed to its CDR3 DNA, 39 bases read in frame from base 1. V drops 2 bases and J drops 7 bases, leaving 8 bases in between. The donors were 40 or so Caucasian individuals from Russia, aged roughly 6 to 100 years, who were systemically healthy. Each donor gave about 9.8 milliliters of peripheral blood, drawn into EDTA-treated Vacutainer tubes. PBMCs were isolated by Ficoll-Paque density-gradient centrifugation, with at least 7 million obtained per sample. Total RNA, at least 6 micrograms per sample, was extracted from PBMCs with Trizol reagent. The percentages of naive CD45RAhigh/CD27high T cells were determined by flow cytometry on a PBMC aliquot from every donor. Library prep was done by 5' RACE. This sample was sequenced with an Illumina HiSeq 2500. A second PCR of about 6 to 11 cycles was performed with a sample-barcoded 5' primer and a J-beta primer mix. A template-switch 5' adaptor carrying 12 random nucleotides introduced a unique molecular identifier onto each TCR beta cDNA molecule. Each sample yielded at least 2.5 million CDR3-containing paired-end reads. All of the RNA was converted into first-strand cDNA using the Mint cDNA synthesis kit, with a TRBC-specific oligonucleotide serving as the primer. Following uracil-DNA glycosylase treatment, a first 18-cycle PCR with universal primers M1SS and BC2_uni_R was performed on all cDNA. As for the authors' bioinformatics: For normalization, 1 million high-quality reads were randomly selected from each sample, with every read carrying a distinct molecular identifier. Reads with shared molecular identifiers were discarded instead of being binned into consensus sequences. CDR3 identification, clonotype clustering and error correction used MiTCR with a Q25 quality threshold and the strictest error-elimination algorithm. A nonparametric unseen species model using Euler transformation provided a lower-bound estimate of total TCR beta diversity. Clones were called with MiXCR by TCRdb after fastp trimmed the public reads at Q25, and only in-frame beta chains were retained. A single entry per CDR3 protein holds the most common genes and DNA from its merged rows. Here the V and J calls rest on TCRdb's processing, not on the authors' analysis. Counted in this sample were roughly 800,000 distinct CDR3 sequences; just under 25% of them appeared once. The top ten clonotypes cover more than 3% of the sample.

Comment on this clonotype: Its antigen is unknown. No quality values exist for individual bases; no much larger clone is one base distant.

The same data also contributed to another study, on T cells of mothers and their children. As the second paper documents: Nine systemically healthy Caucasian individuals served as donors, namely three mothers together with their six children. cDNA synthesis consumed the entire amount of extracted RNA, loaded at approximately 1.6 ug RNA in each 15 ul reaction. In the second PCR, the M1S primer introduced both the sample barcodes and 2-4 random nucleotides. More than 8 million TCR beta CDR3 reads were obtained from each mother, and about 3 million reads were obtained from each child. TCR recombination output is similarly shaped by thymic selection in related and unrelated pairs, with a minor effect exerted by inherited differences. Related mother-child pairs always showed normalized repertoire overlap that was slightly higher than in unrelated mother-child pairs, though the difference was never significant. No persistent microchimeric T cell clones were found, with a detection sensitivity of approximately 110 clones per million clonotypes. The study used deep NGS to compare TCR beta repertoires of mothers and children, seeking features distinguishing related mother-child pairs from unrelated individuals. Mothers averaged around 40 +/- 4 years of age and children averaged around 10 +/- 4 years. After adapter ligation with NEBNext reagents, the libraries were sequenced on Illumina HiSeq 2000 with 100+100 nt paired-end reads. To prevent cross-contamination, the mother and child libraries were prepared one month apart and sequenced in separate runs. For each donor, somewhere between about 450,000 and 2,000,000 distinct TCR beta clonotypes were identified. Naive TCR beta clonotypes were estimated from low-frequency clonotypes matched to each donor's FACS-determined naive share, without sorting.

The sequenced sample consisted of blood. This sequence uses TRBV27 and TRBJ1-4, with no D gene named confidently. This receptor was identified in a boy aged 10-17 years in good health. The CDR3 protein: CASSLGLSEKLFF. DNA sequence: TGTGCCAGCAGTTTAGGGTTGAGTGAAAAACTGTTTTTT.